This T cell receptor beta chain was recovered during a study of blood T cells in healthy people across ages. In its sample, this clonotype was seen once. The antigen remains unidentified. The CDR3 is 14 amino acids. Looked up from germline, CDR1 is MNHEY and CDR2 is SVGAGI. PCR was performed a second time for about 7 to 11 cycles using a sample-barcoded 5' primer and a J-beta primer mix. A single record per CDR3 protein comes from TCRdb applying MiXCR to the 5' RACE reads. The repertoire holds roughly 900,000 distinct CDR3 sequences, with 45% to 50% as singletons. Study-level results: Naive CD4+ cell counts and diversity both ran higher in long-lived than in aged donors.

This TCR was recovered from a man aged 25-40 years in good health. The V call is TRBV6-5, the J call TRBJ2-7; D not resolved. The last part of the DNA fits TRBJ2-5 better; the J call may be wrong. The sequenced material came from blood. The CDR3 sequence: CASSYVGSEETQYF. The CDR3 DNA is TGTGCCAGCAGTTACGTTGGATCCGAAGAGACCCAGTACTTC.